These 29 T cell receptor beta chains were sequenced from one sample in a study of blood T cell repertoires in COVID-19. The assay was immunoSEQ multiplex PCR, and TCRdb's table has in-frame clones only and misses some. The repertoire holds 200,000 to 300,000 clones, nearly 90% seen once, with roughly 3% in the top ten. The sequencing sample was made of peripheral blood. All receptors come from a man aged 18 to 29 with active or convalescent COVID-19.

The chain couples TRBV9 to TRBJ2-2, with D uncertain. Trimming left V 0 bases short and J 0 bases short, with 6 bases between. This CDR3 region has 15 residues. CDR1 is SGDLS and CDR2 is YYNGEE in the germline V gene. The DNA of the CDR3 is TGTGCCAGCAGCGTAGGCGGTACGAACACCGGGGAGCTGTTTTTT. It codes for CASSVGGTNTGELFF.

This sequence joins TRBV27 and TRBJ1-2, with D perhaps TRBD1 (5 bases). This CDR3 comprises 16 residues. Germline V gives CDR1 MNHEY, CDR2 SMNVEV (reference sequence). The V end lost 6 bases, the J end lost 2 bases, and 19 bases lay between the germline ends. CDR3 in DNA: TGTGCCAGCAGCCTCCTTGGGGGGGAGGTAAACTATGGCTACACCTTC. This sequence encodes CASSLLGGEVNYGYTF.

The CDR3 bases are TGCGCCAGCAGCCAAGAAAGGGGGTATGGCTACACCTTC. Translated: CASSQERGYGYTF. The gene calls are TRBV4-3 and TRBJ1-2; D possibly corresponds to TRBD1 (6 bases). There are 13 residues in the CDR3. The germline gives CDR1 LGHNA, CDR2 YSLEER. Trimming stripped 0 bases from V and 5 bases from J, with 7 bases between.

This sequence joins TRBV6-5 and TRBJ2-3; D is uncertain. The length of the CDR3 is 16 residues. CDR1 MNHEY and CDR2 SVGAGI come from the germline V gene. Trimming pared 4 bases from V and 0 bases from J, leaving 14 bases between. CDR3: CASSLTPQSSTDTQYF. The CDR3 coding sequence is TGTGCCAGCAGTTTAACACCCCAAAGTAGCACAGATACGCAGTATTTT.

The V and J genes are TRBV19 and TRBJ2-1; D is possibly TRBD2 (6 bases). Germline CDR1 and CDR2: LNHDA and SQIVND (reference sequence). This CDR3 has 13 amino acids. Trimming took 7 bases from V and 3 from J, leaving 10 bases between them. The CDR3 DNA follows: TGTGCCAGTACAGGGCGGGGCTACAATGAGCAGTTCTTC. Protein sequence: CASTGRGYNEQFF.

The gene calls are TRBV5-1 and TRBJ2-1, with 9 positions matching TRBD2. The germline V gene encodes CDR1 SGHRS and CDR2 YFSETQ. Trimming removed 7 bases from V and 0 bases from J; junction bases left unmatched: 5. The CDR3 is 15 amino acids. The CDR3 spells CASRLAVSSYNEQFF. The CDR3 nucleotides are TGCGCCAGCCGACTAGCGGTGTCCTCCTACAATGAGCAGTTCTTC. Complete variable domain (other parts from reference TRBV5-1 and TRBJ2-1): KAGVTQTPRYLIKTRGQQVTLSCSPISGHRSVSWYQQTPGQGLQFLFEYFSETQRNKGNFPGRFSGRQFSNSRSEMNVSTLELGDSALYLCASRLAVSSYNEQFFGPGTRLTVL.

The rearrangement uses TRBV7-9 and TRBJ2-5; a weak D match, TRBD1 (6 bases). This CDR3 has 14 amino acids. Germline V lookup: CDR1 SEHNR, CDR2 FQNEAQ (reference sequence). The V end was cut by 3 bases, the J end by 5 bases, with 13 bases between. CDR3 sequence reads: CASSFSGGSETQYF. CDR3 bases: TGTGCCAGCAGCTTCAGTGGGGGCTCGGAGACCCAGTACTTC.

The chain is built from TRBV24-1 and TRBJ1-2, with D perhaps matching TRBD1 (5 bases). CDR1 KGHDR and CDR2 SFDVKD come from the germline V gene. The CDR3 loop spans 14 amino acids. The V end lost 1 base, the J end lost 2 bases, and 7 bases lay between the germline ends. In DNA form, the CDR3 reads TGTGCCACCAGTGATTTCAGGGTGAACTATGGCTACACCTTC. Protein sequence: CATSDFRVNYGYTF.

This clone is a singleton in its sample. The genes are TRBV5-1 and TRBJ1-1, with a tentative D call TRBD1 (5 bases). The CDR3 contains 16 residues. The V end was cut by 3 bases, the J end by 1 base, with 16 bases between. Germline-derived CDR1 and CDR2 are SGHRS and YFSETQ. CDR3 nucleotide sequence: TGCGCCAGCAGCTACCATAGACAGCCTGCGAACACTGAAGCTTTCTTT. Translated: CASSYHRQPANTEAFF.

This chain links TRBV5-1 with TRBJ1-1; maybe TRBD1 (5 bases). Germline CDR1 SGHRS, CDR2 YFSETQ. The V end lost 4 bases, the J end lost 0 bases, and 10 bases lay between the germline ends. The CDR3 loop spans 14 amino acids. The CDR3 spells CASSGGLMNTEAFF. The CDR3 DNA sequence: TGCGCCAGCAGCGGGGGACTGATGAACACTGAAGCTTTCTTT.

In its sample, this clone was seen a few times. V gene TRBV3-1 (or the pseudogene TRBV3-2) combines with J gene TRBJ2-7, with unresolved D. Germline V CDR1 and CDR2: LGHDT, YNNKEL (reference sequence). V was trimmed by 1 base and J by 2 bases, leaving 9 bases between them. The CDR3 has 14 residues. The CDR3 nucleotides read TGTGCCAGCAGCCAAGGGGTAGCCACCTACGAGCAGTACTTC. Residues: CASSQGVATYEQYF.

The chain joins TRBV9 to TRBJ2-3; 7 nucleotides align to TRBD2. Trimming at V came to 0 bases and at J to 0 bases, leaving 10 bases not matched to a gene. Germline CDR1 and CDR2: SGDLS and YYNGEE. The CDR3 sequence is 18 residues long. CDR3 loop: CASSVGLHPAGSTDTQYF. The CDR3 coding sequence is TGTGCCAGCAGCGTAGGCCTCCACCCAGCGGGGAGCACAGATACGCAGTATTTT.

The rearrangement links TRBV28 to TRBJ1-1; possible D gene TRBD1, 6 bases. CDR1 MDHEN and CDR2 SYDVKM come from the germline V gene. V lost 6 bases and J lost 6, with 23 bases in between. CDR3 length: 16 amino acids. Written as DNA, the CDR3 is TGTGCCAGCAGCCACCTATCAAGCAGGGGATCGGCTGAAGCTTTCTTT. Residues: CASSHLSSRGSAEAFF.

This clone was observed a handful of times. This chain uses TRBV28 with TRBJ1-5; no clear D gene. Trimming cost V 5 bases and J 7 bases, with 15 bases left between them. Germline CDR1 reads MDHEN; CDR2 reads SYDVKM. The CDR3 consists of 14 residues. The CDR3 reads CASSPSMAGQPQHF. The DNA for the CDR3 is TGTGCCAGCAGTCCGTCCATGGCGGGCCAGCCCCAGCATTTT.

The chain employs TRBV27 and TRBJ2-7; 10 bases line up with TRBD2. From germline, CDR1 is MNHEY and CDR2 SMNVEV (reference sequence). CDR3 size: 17 residues. V gave up 3 bases and J gave up 1 base; unmatched junction bases: 9. The chain's CDR3 is CASSLARSSGRSYEQYF. DNA of the CDR3: TGTGCCAGCAGTTTGGCCCGCTCTAGCGGGAGATCCTACGAGCAGTACTTC.

V gene TRBV6-5 combines with J gene TRBJ1-1, with D unclear. The CDR3 runs to 13 residues. Germline CDR1 and CDR2: MNHEY and SVGAGI. V dropped 2 bases and J dropped 1 base, with 5 bases sitting between them. For the CDR3, the DNA is TGTGCCAGCAGTTACAACACGAACACTGAAGCTTTCTTT. Translation gives CASSYNTNTEAFF.

The rearrangement uses TRBV12-3 or TRBV12-4 and TRBJ2-3; the match to TRBD2 covers 8 bases. V lost 7 bases, J lost 4 bases, and 4 bases stayed unmatched. The CDR3 has 13 amino acids. The CDR3 coding sequence is TGTGCCAGCACCAGACTAGCGTCAGATACGCAGTATTTT. It encodes CASTRLASDTQYF.

The chain joins TRBV5-8 to TRBJ2-3; the D is unclear. Between the trimmed V and J ends, which lost 0 bases and 2 bases, there was a span of 7 bases. CDR1 and CDR2 (germline): SGHTS, YDEGEE. The CDR3 is made up of 14 amino acids. CDR3 sequence (DNA): TGTGCCAGCAGCTTGGAACTGGTCACAGATACGCAGTATTTT. Translation gives CASSLELVTDTQYF.

The chain carries TRBV3-1 (or the pseudogene TRBV3-2) and TRBJ2-7; a weak D match, TRBD1 (6 bases). Germline CDR1 reads LGHDT; CDR2 reads YNNKEL (reference sequence). The V end lost 1 base, the J end lost 5 bases, and 12 bases lay between the germline ends. The CDR3 runs 14 residues. The CDR3 here is CASSQVSGVDEQYF. CDR3 DNA: TGTGCCAGCAGCCAAGTCTCAGGGGTTGACGAGCAGTACTTC.

The chain couples TRBV4-3 to TRBJ2-7; the match to TRBD1 covers 9 bases. The CDR3 contains 17 residues. V shed 2 bases, J shed 5 bases, and the junction held 13 bases outside the gene matches. Germline loops: CDR1 LGHNA, CDR2 YSLEER. The CDR3 is CASSQSPQGAGKNEQYF. Written as DNA, the CDR3 is TGCGCCAGCAGCCAATCCCCACAGGGGGCGGGGAAGAACGAGCAGTACTTC.

The V call is TRBV5-4, the J call TRBJ2-1, with 9 bases fitting TRBD2. V was clipped by 5 bases and J by 4 bases; unmatched bases: 7. Germline V gene sequence: CDR1 SGHNT, CDR2 YYREEE (reference sequence). This CDR3 is 15 amino acids long. The CDR3 is CASRGQRGAYNEQFF. CDR3 DNA sequence: TGTGCCAGCAGGGGACAGCGGGGGGCATACAATGAGCAGTTCTTC.

The J gene is TRBJ2-7, the V gene TRBV18; 15 bases match TRBD2. Germline assignment: CDR1 KGHSH and CDR2 LQKENI. The trim removed 3 bases at V and 0 bases at J, leaving 9 bases unmatched. This CDR3 contains 19 residues. The CDR3 here is CASSPLGLAGGRSSYEQYF. The CDR3 DNA reads TGTGCCAGCTCACCCCTGGGACTAGCGGGGGGAAGGAGCTCCTACGAGCAGTACTTC.

The rearrangement links TRBV9 to TRBJ1-2, with D possibly TRBD1 on 5 matching bases. The CDR3 spans 14 residues. CDR1 is SGDLS, CDR2 YYNGEE, per germline. V lost 0 bases, J lost 7 bases, and 13 bases lay in between. The CDR3 region is CASSVDFRGSGYTF. In nucleotides, the CDR3 is TGTGCCAGCAGCGTAGACTTTAGGGGCTCTGGCTACACCTTC.

J is TRBJ2-7 and V is TRBV14; possible D gene TRBD1, 5 bases. This CDR3 has 15 amino acids. V shed 4 bases and J shed 1 base, with 14 bases lying between them. From germline, CDR1 is SGHDN and CDR2 FVKESK. The CDR3 DNA follows: TGTGCCAGCAGCCCCTTCTCAGGGCTGTCCTACGAGCAGTACTTC. Translating it yields CASSPFSGLSYEQYF.

Details on this clone: This sample includes further DNA sequences coding for the same CDR3. V gene TRBV20-1 combines with J gene TRBJ2-5, with no clear D. Germline loops: CDR1 DFQATT, CDR2 SNEGSKA (reference sequence). The CDR3 is made up of 11 amino acids. V lost 5 bases and J 5 bases, leaving 9 bases between the germline ends. CDR3 protein: CSARPLETQYF. CDR3 DNA: TGCAGTGCTCGTCCCCTGGAGACCCAGTACTTC.

The CDR3 region is CASSLRAGLVTEAFF. CDR3 nucleotide sequence: TGTGCCAGCAGCTTAAGGGCAGGGCTTGTCACTGAAGCTTTCTTT. The rearrangement uses TRBV7-2 and TRBJ1-1; maybe TRBD1 (5 bases). Germline V CDR1 and CDR2: SGHTA, FQGNSA. With 2 bases removed from V and 4 bases from J, the gap between germline ends came to 14 bases. This CDR3 contains 15 residues.

V and J are TRBV18 and TRBJ1-2, with 8 bases fitting TRBD1. Germline CDR1 and CDR2: KGHSH and LQKENI. After removal of 3 bases from V and 4 bases from J, the junction contained 7 bases not matched to a gene. The CDR3 sequence is 15 residues long. The CDR3 bases are TGTGCCAGCTCACCCGCGGACAGGGCATTCTATGGCTACACCTTC. Translation gives CASSPADRAFYGYTF.

V is TRBV3-1 (or the pseudogene TRBV3-2) and J is TRBJ2-1; D might be TRBD2 (6 bases). This CDR3 has 14 amino acids. Looked up from germline, CDR1 is LGHDT and CDR2 is YNNKEL (reference sequence). V lost 4 bases, J lost 9 bases, and 16 bases lay in between. The CDR3 region is CASSLQTSLAEQFF. The CDR3 DNA is TGTGCCAGCAGCCTACAGACTAGTCTGGCTGAGCAGTTCTTC.

This rearrangement joins TRBV15 to TRBJ2-5; perhaps TRBD1 as D (6 bases). With 3 bases removed from V and 10 bases from J, the gap between germline ends came to 18 bases. The germline gives CDR1 LNHNV, CDR2 YYDKDF (reference sequence). The CDR3 has 14 amino acids. The CDR3 nucleotides read TGTGCCACCAGCAGTCCCGGGACACTGAAGGACCAGTACTTC. This translates into CATSSPGTLKDQYF.